Below, 8 T cell receptor beta chains from the same sample are listed, as sequenced in a study of cytomegalovirus exposure and HLA in healthy donors. Produced via immunoSEQ multiplex PCR; TCRdb's table is partial and in-frame only. This sample carries 200,000 to 250,000 clones, 75% to 90% of them seen once, and the ten largest clones take around 5.4%. The sequencing sample was made of PBMCs. The receptors stem from a young woman in good health and CMV-seronegative.

This clone was seen a single time. The rearrangement links TRBV5-6 to TRBJ2-3, with D possibly being TRBD1 (6 bases). The CDR3 contains 16 residues. Trimming took 3 bases from V and 3 from J, leaving 17 bases between them. From germline, CDR1 is SGHDT and CDR2 YYEEEE. The CDR3, as DNA: TGTGCCAGCAGCTCTAAAAACACAGGGTTAACAGATACGCAGTATTTT. Protein sequence: CASSSKNTGLTDTQYF.

The J gene is TRBJ1-2, the V gene TRBV18, with 9 positions matching TRBD1. The CDR3 is made up of 16 amino acids. Germline V gives CDR1 KGHSH, CDR2 LQKENI. After removal of 3 bases from V and 4 bases from J, the junction contained 9 bases not matched to a gene. The CDR3 DNA reads as TGTGCCAGCTCACCTGACAGGGGGAGATACTCCTATGGCTACACCTTC. Translating it yields CASSPDRGRYSYGYTF.

The chain uses TRBV30 and TRBJ2-3; the D gene is possibly TRBD1 (6 bases). V lost 1 base to trimming and J lost 4 bases, with 18 bases between them. The CDR3 runs 16 residues. Looked up from germline, CDR1 is GTSNPN and CDR2 is SVGIG (reference sequence). CDR3 residues: CAWSGWAGRGADTQYF. DNA for the CDR3: TGTGCCTGGAGTGGATGGGCAGGCAGGGGAGCAGATACGCAGTATTTT.

This clone appeared a single time. This chain joins TRBV7-2 and TRBJ2-3; D is undetermined. The CDR3 totals 16 residues. Germline V gene data show CDR1 as SGHTA and CDR2 as FQGNSA. Trimming took off 5 bases at V and 0 bases at J, with 15 bases between the two ends. CDR3 protein: CASSPHLGLSTDTQYF. CDR3 bases: TGTGCCAGCAGCCCCCACCTAGGGCTTAGCACAGATACGCAGTATTTT.

The V call is TRBV27, the J call TRBJ2-1; no firm D call. This CDR3 has 16 residues. Germline CDR1 MNHEY, CDR2 SMNVEV (reference sequence). The V gene lost 2 bases and the J gene lost 0 bases, with 11 bases spanning the gap. DNA of the CDR3: TGTGCCAGCAGTTTAGGAGTGGGAAGCTCCTACAATGAGCAGTTCTTC. It codes for CASSLGVGSSYNEQFF.

The chain combines TRBV2 with TRBJ1-5, with D maybe TRBD1 (6 bases). The germline V and J ends were trimmed by 4 bases and 6 bases, with 10 bases remaining between them. The germline CDR1 and CDR2 sequences are SNHLY and FYNNEI. The CDR3 is made up of 13 amino acids. CDR3 in amino acids: CASSAGVGQPQHF. The CDR3 DNA follows: TGTGCCAGCAGTGCAGGGGTCGGTCAGCCCCAGCATTTT.

CDR3 sequence reads: CASSLVAGDSYEQYF. CDR3 sequence (DNA): TGCGCCAGCAGCTTGGTGGCCGGAGACTCCTACGAGCAGTACTTC. The chain links TRBV5-1 to TRBJ2-7; D is uncertain. Per the germline V gene, CDR1 is SGHRS and CDR2 is YFSETQ. Trimming took off 0 bases at V and 0 bases at J, with 10 bases between the two ends. The CDR3 consists of 15 residues.

The J gene is TRBJ1-1, the V gene TRBV4-1, with no clear D. Trimming left V 4 bases short and J 4 bases short, with 19 bases between. The CDR3 is 16 residues long. In germline, CDR1 is MGHRA, CDR2 YSYEKL. CDR3 sequence reads: CASSPRIGILGTEAFF. In DNA, the CDR3 is TGCGCCAGCAGCCCACGGATAGGTATTCTCGGCACTGAAGCTTTCTTT.